The entry below describes one TCR beta chain. Ten or more counts support this clone. The antigen it recognizes is unknown. The record has no base qualities; no much larger clone is one base away. From the cysteine through the phenylalanine, the CDR3 covers 14 amino acids. Of the read, only the CDR3 DNA is kept; its 42 bases are in frame from base 1. CDR1 and CDR2 are read off the germline V gene (reference sequence) as MNHNY and SVGAGI. V loses 7 bases, J loses 10 bases, and the germline ends lie 17 bases apart. The data were obtained in a study of blood T cell repertoires in COVID-19 (dated by TCRdb to about 2020). About the study as a whole: The collaborator samples originated in the United States, Italy and Spain and spanned the acute and convalescent phases of COVID-19. The prospective study material was composed of cDNA or gDNA derived from T cells, B-cell-depleted T cells, or PBMCs. The dataset comprised deeply sampled blood TCRbeta repertoires from subjects exposed to, actively infected with, or recovered from COVID-19. A freely available public database, intended as a resource for researchers studying the immune response to SARS-CoV-2, is where the repertoires were released. The samples were drawn from two sources: the first 160 participants of the ongoing ImmuneRACE study, and 1,200 or so subjects contributed by 6 global collaborators. A de-identified subject ID, COVID-19 status, age in years and sex were almost always included in the sample metadata. Where HLA class I and class II types were available, the types were taken from metadata supplied by the sample provider, not from assay-based typing.

The immunoSEQ Assay, a bias-controlled multiplex PCR, was used to amplify TCRbeta CDR3 regions from genomic DNA. The authors' analysis ran thus. The number of nucleated cells in each sample was estimated from the amplification of reference gene primers within the assay. To quantify the absolute abundance of each unique TCRbeta CDR3 rearrangement, sequence reads were collapsed and filtered. For each sample, productive Simpson clonality was calculated by taking the square root of Simpson's diversity index across productive rearrangements. TCRdb's version of the immuneACCESS table is confined to in-frame rearrangements and falls short of the full clone set. An unresolved V gene accounts for under half of the shortfall where checked; the remainder is of unknown origin. V, J and clone size are those of that table, while D and trimming were read from the DNA. Within this sample are 220,000 or so clones, with around 86% of them counted one time only. Together, the top ten hold about 2.1% of the sample.

Study-wide conclusions, independent of this receptor: The quantity of clinical and demographic metadata differed by source and by participant and was supplied without curation.

Participants in the prospective study were enrolled through a virtual design, were aged roughly 18 to 100 years, and lived in 20 to 30 United States geographic areas. To assign participants to cohorts, the prospective study relied on clinical history that participants themselves reported in a screening survey and a study questionnaire. For ImmuneRACE Cohort 3, a participant was defined as recovered based on two consecutive negative NP/OP PCR tests, clearance by a healthcare professional, or resolution of symptoms. In the prospective study, whole blood, serum and a nasopharyngeal or oropharyngeal swab were collected from each participant by mobile phlebotomists. Participants in the prospective study had the option to provide additional blood draws and questionnaires over a roughly two-month period. Blood samples from the prospective study were shipped frozen or at room temperature prior to DNA extraction.

This sequence originates from a woman aged 45-60 years who had recovered from COVID-19. This sequence uses TRBV6-6 and TRBJ1-6, with the D gene uncertain. The specimen sequenced was PBMCs or T cells enriched from blood (not recorded which). In nucleotide form, the sequence is TGTGCCAGCACACCGCTTGAGGCTGGGTCACCCCTCCACTTT. Translated, this gives CASTPLEAGSPLHF.